Following are 31 T cell receptor beta chains from one sample sequenced in a study of T cells in tuberculosis. Thawed, overnight-rested PBMC were stained with GMM-loaded CD1B tetramer, viability dye and anti-CD3, then sorted. C32 glucose monomycolate from Rhodococcus equi was loaded onto the CD1B tetramers. Data came from immunoSEQ multiplex PCR; TCRdb stores just in-frame clones and leaves some out. The repertoire holds nearly 60,000 clones, with nearly 90% as singletons. Sequenced input: CD1b-GMM tetramer-negative cells sorted from PBMCs. These TCRs come from an adult woman with latent tuberculosis.

The rearrangement joins TRBV5-4 to TRBJ2-7; TRBD2 matches at 11 bases. Germline V gene data show CDR1 as SGHNT and CDR2 as YYREEE (reference sequence). J was trimmed by 0 bases and V by 4 bases; bases with no gene match: 6. The CDR3 loop spans 16 amino acids. The DNA for the CDR3 is TGTGCCAGCAGCCCGATAACTAGCGGGAGCTCCTACGAGCAGTACTTC. It is translated as CASSPITSGSSYEQYF. The full variable domain, its missing parts supplied by reference TRBV5-4 and TRBJ2-7, is ETGVTQSPTHLIKTRGQQVTLRCSSQSGHNTVSWYQQALGQGPQFIFQYYREEENGRGNFPPRFSGLQFPNYSSELNVNALELDDSALYLCASSPITSGSSYEQYFGPGTRLTVT.

As for this clone: At the DNA level, this CDR3 is encoded by other sequences in the same sample as well. This sequence joins TRBV28 and TRBJ1-2, with 9 bases matching TRBD1. The V and J ends lost 6 bases and 1 base, in that order; junction bases with no gene match: 0. CDR3 length: 13 residues. Per germline, CDR1 MDHEN and CDR2 SYDVKM. CDR3 DNA sequence: TGTGCCAGCAGGACAGGGGGTAACTATGGCTACACCTTC. This encodes CASRTGGNYGYTF.

The V call is TRBV7-3, the J call TRBJ2-7, with a weak D call TRBD2 (6 bases). From germline, CDR1 is SGHTA and CDR2 FQGTGA. Trimming removed 0 bases at V and 1 base at J, with 19 bases between. The CDR3 length is 18 residues. The CDR3 loop reads CASSLTRSGTHVSYEQYF. DNA of the CDR3: TGTGCCAGCAGCTTAACGCGATCCGGGACTCACGTTTCCTACGAGCAGTACTTC.

The V and J genes are TRBV27 and TRBJ2-2; 9 nucleotides match TRBD1. The CDR3 is 15 residues long. The germline V gene encodes CDR1 MNHEY and CDR2 SMNVEV (reference sequence). Trimming cost V 4 bases and J 7 bases; bases outside gene matches: 7. Here the CDR3 reads CASSSWTGDGGELFF. CDR3 coding DNA: TGTGCCAGCAGTTCCTGGACAGGGGATGGCGGGGAGCTGTTTTTT.

The chain combines TRBV5-5 with TRBJ1-5; D is undetermined. This CDR3 is 14 amino acids long. V was trimmed by 4 bases and J by 6 bases, leaving 14 bases between them. Germline V gives CDR1 SGHKS, CDR2 YYEKEE (reference sequence). The chain's CDR3 is CASSPTRGVQPQHF. CDR3 nucleotide sequence: TGTGCCAGCAGCCCGACCCGCGGGGTTCAGCCCCAGCATTTT.

This chain links TRBV18 with TRBJ1-5, with D hard to call. Trimming took off 2 bases at V and 4 bases at J, with 12 bases between the two ends. The CDR3 spans 15 residues. Per germline, CDR1 KGHSH and CDR2 LQKENI. The CDR3 coding sequence is TGTGCCAGCTCACCAGGAGGGATGGGGAATCAGCCCCAGCATTTT. Encoded protein: CASSPGGMGNQPQHF.

The rearrangement uses TRBV29-1 and TRBJ1-2; D is possibly TRBD1 (6 bases). CDR3 length: 14 residues. Between the trimmed V and J ends, which lost 6 bases and 3 bases, there was a span of 17 bases. In germline, CDR1 is SQVTM, CDR2 ANQGSEA. The CDR3 bases are TGCAGCGTCATGGCGCCTTGGGGGCACTATGGCTACACCTTC. It specifies CSVMAPWGHYGYTF.

The chain has TRBV5-1 and TRBJ2-3; TRBD2 matches at 9 bases. This CDR3 is built from 16 residues. The V and J ends lost 3 bases and 2 bases, in that order; junction bases with no gene match: 7. The germline V gene has CDR1 SGHRS and CDR2 YFSETQ. This chain's CDR3 is CASSSLAGRNTDTQYF. The CDR3 nucleotides read TGCGCCAGCAGCTCTCTAGCGGGGAGAAACACAGATACGCAGTATTTT. The full variable domain, in which reference TRBV5-1 and TRBJ2-3 provide the parts outside the CDR3, is KAGVTQTPRYLIKTRGQQVTLSCSPISGHRSVSWYQQTPGQGLQFLFEYFSETQRNKGNFPGRFSGRQFSNSRSEMNVSTLELGDSALYLCASSSLAGRNTDTQYFGPGTRLTVL.

The rearrangement uses TRBV5-1 and TRBJ2-5, with 14 bases lining up with TRBD2. V lost 2 bases to trimming and J lost 1 base; unmatched junction nucleotides: 1. The CDR3 runs 16 residues. Germline CDR1 and CDR2: SGHRS and YFSETQ. CDR3 nucleotide sequence: TGCGCCAGCAGCTTAGGACTAGCGGGAGGCCAAGAGACCCAGTACTTC. Translating it yields CASSLGLAGGQETQYF. The full variable domain, in which reference TRBV5-1 and TRBJ2-5 provide the parts outside the CDR3, is KAGVTQTPRYLIKTRGQQVTLSCSPISGHRSVSWYQQTPGQGLQFLFEYFSETQRNKGNFPGRFSGRQFSNSRSEMNVSTLELGDSALYLCASSLGLAGGQETQYFGPGTRLLVL.

This chain connects TRBV9 to TRBJ2-7; possibly TRBD2 for D (5 bases). Trimming took 4 bases from V and 6 from J, leaving 17 bases between them. The germline V gene encodes CDR1 SGDLS and CDR2 YYNGEE. The CDR3 totals 14 residues. The CDR3 region is CASSKWTGAGEQYF. The CDR3 DNA is TGTGCCAGCAGCAAATGGACTGGCGCGGGCGAGCAGTACTTC.

CDR3 sequence reads: CASSMTDSYEQYF. CDR3 in DNA: TGTGCCAGTAGTATGACAGACTCCTACGAGCAGTACTTC. The chain joins TRBV19 to TRBJ2-7; D is perhaps TRBD1 (5 bases). Germline loops: CDR1 LNHDA, CDR2 SQIVND (reference sequence). The length of the CDR3 is 13 residues. The germline V and J ends were trimmed by 3 bases and 0 bases, with 6 bases remaining between them. Based on the CDR3 plus reference TRBV19 and TRBJ2-7, the full variable domain is DGGITQSPKYLFRKEGQNVTLSCEQNLNHDAMYWYRQDPGQGLRLIYYSQIVNDFQKGDIAEGYSVSREKKESFPLTVTSAQKNPTAFYLCASSMTDSYEQYFGPGTRLTVT.

This rearrangement joins TRBV6-6 to TRBJ1-2; possible D gene TRBD1, 6 bases. The CDR3 covers 15 residues. Trimming stripped 2 bases from V and 3 bases from J, with 13 bases between. Germline CDR1 MNHNY, CDR2 SVGAGI (reference sequence). CDR3 amino acids: CASSYQRTVYYGYTF. CDR3 DNA: TGTGCCAGCAGTTACCAAAGGACAGTCTACTATGGCTACACCTTC.

V usage is TRBV19 and J usage is TRBJ1-1; possibly TRBD1 for D (6 bases). V lost 9 bases and J 0 bases, leaving 17 bases between the germline ends. CDR1 LNHDA and CDR2 SQIVND come from the germline V gene (reference sequence). The CDR3 runs 15 residues. CDR3 bases: TGTGCCAGCCTCCGACAGGCTAACTTGAACACTGAAGCTTTCTTT. Amino acids: CASLRQANLNTEAFF.

The chain uses TRBV6-5 and TRBJ1-1; D gene uncertain. V was pared by 6 bases and J by 4 bases, with 15 bases between. The CDR3 runs to 14 residues. Germline-derived CDR1 and CDR2 are MNHEY and SVGAGI. The CDR3 nucleotides are TGTGCCAGCAGCCGAGCTGTGGGAGGCACTGAAGCTTTCTTT. Its translation: CASSRAVGGTEAFF.

The V call is TRBV6-4, the J call TRBJ2-2; D is possibly TRBD2 (6 bases). Germline V gene lookup returns CDR1 MRHNA and CDR2 SNTAGT. Trimming removed 6 bases from V and 5 bases from J, with 13 bases in between. The CDR3 totals 14 residues. CDR3: CASSPGDTTGELFF. The CDR3 coding sequence is TGTGCCAGCAGCCCGGGGGATACTACCGGGGAGCTGTTTTTT.

The CDR3 protein is CASGEEREANVLTF. CDR3 sequence (DNA): TGTGCCAGCGGCGAAGAACGGGAGGCCAACGTCCTGACTTTC. The chain recombines TRBV4-2 with TRBJ2-6; D may be TRBD2 (5 bases). CDR3 length: 14 amino acids. Germline V gives CDR1 LGHNA, CDR2 YNFKEQ. V lost 8 bases and J lost 6, with 14 bases in between.

J is TRBJ2-3 and V is TRBV7-2; weak D call: TRBD2 (6 bases). V was pared by 5 bases and J by 0 bases, with 24 bases between. Germline assignment: CDR1 SGHTA and CDR2 FQGNSA. The CDR3 runs to 19 residues. The DNA of the CDR3 is TGTGCCAGCAGCCCCCTTGGGTGGGTAGCGGTAACTAGCACAGATACGCAGTATTTT. Its protein is CASSPLGWVAVTSTDTQYF.

The chain is built from TRBV10-3 and TRBJ2-7; TRBD1 matches at 10 bases. The V segment lost 8 bases and the J segment 0 bases; nucleotides outside the gene matches: 16. Germline CDR1 and CDR2: ENHRY and SYGVKD. This CDR3 spans 18 amino acids. The CDR3 DNA reads as TGTGCCATCGGTTGGGGACAGGGGCTATCTTTAGGCTCCTACGAGCAGTACTTC. Translation: CAIGWGQGLSLGSYEQYF.

The chain has TRBV4-1 and TRBJ2-3, with 9 bases matching TRBD2. From germline, CDR1 is MGHRA and CDR2 YSYEKL. After removal of 3 bases from V and 10 bases from J, the junction contained 14 bases not matched to a gene. The CDR3 has 16 amino acids. CDR3 protein: CASSHQPGTSLLAQYF. In nucleotides, the CDR3 is TGCGCCAGCAGCCACCAACCCGGGACTAGCCTCCTGGCGCAGTATTTT.

The rearrangement joins TRBV7-9 to TRBJ2-1; 7 positions match TRBD1. The CDR3 totals 14 residues. Germline V gene data show CDR1 as SEHNR and CDR2 as FQNEAQ (reference sequence). Trimming at V came to 6 bases and at J to 5 bases, leaving 7 bases not matched to a gene. CDR3 loop: CASRGQTGNNEQFF. Written as DNA, the CDR3 is TGTGCCAGCAGGGGACAGACCGGGAACAATGAGCAGTTCTTC.

V and J are TRBV7-9 and TRBJ2-5, with D uncertain. This CDR3 comprises 14 residues. Germline V gene data show CDR1 as SEHNR and CDR2 as FQNEAQ (reference sequence). V was clipped by 0 bases and J by 5 bases, with 10 bases between them. The CDR3 DNA follows: TGTGCCAGCAGCTTAGCCTCAGGTCGGGAGACCCAGTACTTC. Translating it yields CASSLASGRETQYF.

The CDR3 DNA follows: TGTGCCAGCAGCCGACTAAGACAGGGTCGGAACAATGAGCAGTTCTTC. The encoded protein is CASSRLRQGRNNEQFF. The chain recombines TRBV7-8 with TRBJ2-1, with TRBD1 matching 7 bases. The trim removed 5 bases at V and 5 bases at J, leaving 12 bases unmatched. The CDR3 length is 16 residues. The V gene's germline CDR1 is SGHVS and CDR2 FQNEAQ.

This rearrangement joins TRBV20-1 to TRBJ2-5; perhaps TRBD2 as D (5 bases). Germline lookup yields CDR1 DFQATT and CDR2 SNEGSKA (reference sequence). The CDR3 has 11 amino acids. Trimming left V 4 bases short and J 11 bases short, with 14 bases between. The CDR3 nucleotides are TGCAGTGCTAAGGGAGCTCGCGGGCAGTACTTC. Translated, it gives CSAKGARGQYF.

This rearrangement joins TRBV11-3 to TRBJ2-7; 7 bases are a match to TRBD1. V dropped 4 bases and J dropped 3; count of bases not matched to a gene: 9. The CDR3 runs to 15 residues. Germline V gene sequence: CDR1 SGHNT, CDR2 YENEEA. This chain's CDR3 is CASSSNRGGIYEQYF. CDR3 nucleotides: TGTGCCAGCAGCTCCAACAGGGGTGGAATCTACGAGCAGTACTTC.

This clone showed up just a few times. The J gene is TRBJ2-1, the V gene TRBV30; 11 bases fit TRBD2. The CDR3 is 22 amino acids. V trimming: 0 bases; J trimming: 0 bases; junction bases outside the gene matches: 19. CDR1 and CDR2 (germline): GTSNPN, SVGIG (reference sequence). The CDR3 DNA is TGTGCCTGGAGTGTATTCCCTAGCGGGGGGAACGCTGGCCTGAGCTCCTACAATGAGCAGTTCTTC. This translates into CAWSVFPSGGNAGLSSYNEQFF. The entire variable domain, with the rest obtained from reference TRBV30 and TRBJ2-1, is as follows: SQTIHQWPATLVQPVGSPLSLECTVEGTSNPNLYWYRQAAGRGLQLLFYSVGIGQISSEVPQNLSASRPQDRQFILSSKKLLLSDSGFYLCAWSVFPSGGNAGLSSYNEQFFGPGTRLTVL.

The V gene is TRBV28, the J gene TRBJ2-7, with 9 positions matching TRBD2. V dropped 8 bases and J dropped 4; count of bases not matched to a gene: 15. Germline CDR1 MDHEN, CDR2 SYDVKM. CDR3 length: 16 residues. CDR3 sequence: CASGGGAGGHYYEQYF. The CDR3 DNA follows: TGTGCCAGCGGGGGTGGAGCGGGAGGCCACTATTACGAGCAGTACTTC.

The CDR3 DNA follows: TGTGCCAGCAGCGCCCGGGACATTGGGGGCTACACCTTC. It is translated as CASSARDIGGYTF. J is TRBJ1-2 and V is TRBV7-9, with D tentatively TRBD1 (6 bases). From germline, CDR1 is SEHNR and CDR2 FQNEAQ (reference sequence). Trimming took 5 bases from V and 8 from J, leaving 15 bases between them. There are 13 residues in the CDR3.

The CDR3 nucleotides are TGTGCCAGCAGCTCAGTACGGGGGATCGGGGGCAATCAGCCCCAGCATTTT. Amino acid sequence: CASSSVRGIGGNQPQHF. The chain is built from TRBV7-9 and TRBJ1-5; D is perhaps TRBD1 (5 bases). Germline V gene lookup returns CDR1 SEHNR and CDR2 FQNEAQ (reference sequence). The CDR3 runs 17 residues. With 4 bases removed from V and 2 bases from J, the gap between germline ends came to 18 bases.

The chain has TRBV13 and TRBJ2-4, with no clear D. V dropped 2 bases and J dropped 3 bases, with 17 bases sitting between them. The CDR3 has 17 amino acids. The germline CDR1 and CDR2 sequences are PRHDT and FYEKMQ (reference sequence). The chain's CDR3 is CASSLIGRFAGKNIQYF. CDR3 DNA: TGTGCCAGCAGCTTAATCGGCAGGTTCGCAGGCAAAAACATTCAGTACTTC. The full variable domain, in which reference TRBV13 and TRBJ2-4 provide the parts outside the CDR3, is AAGVIQSPRHLIKEKRETATLKCYPIPRHDTVYWYQQGPGQDPQFLISFYEKMQSDKGSIPDRFSAQQFSDYHSELNMSSLELGDSALYFCASSLIGRFAGKNIQYFGAGTRLSVL.

This chain joins TRBV6-1 and TRBJ2-7; 10 bases match TRBD1. This CDR3 comprises 14 residues. Germline trimming cut 5 bases from V and 7 bases from J; bases unmatched to any gene: 8. Germline V lookup: CDR1 MNHNS, CDR2 SASEGT. The CDR3 nucleotides read TGTGCCAGCAGTCCCGGGACAGGGGCTACGGAGCAGTACTTC. Protein product: CASSPGTGATEQYF.

A single count supports this clone. This chain joins TRBV9 and TRBJ1-2; D might be TRBD1 (6 bases). The CDR3 consists of 18 residues. Germline V lookup: CDR1 SGDLS, CDR2 YYNGEE. The ends were cut back, 2 bases at V and 6 bases at J, with 26 bases in the middle. The CDR3 sequence is CASSVPRDKEERDDGYTF. Written as DNA, the CDR3 is TGTGCCAGCAGCGTCCCACGGGACAAGGAGGAACGAGACGATGGCTACACCTTC.